This is a list of T cell receptor beta chains from one sample in a study of blood T cell repertoires in COVID-19. TCRdb's table, derived via immunoSEQ multiplex PCR, lists solely in-frame clones and lacks some. The sample carries roughly 280,000 clones, 80% to 90% recorded once. The sequenced sample consisted of PBMCs or T cells enriched from blood (not recorded which). The receptor set was obtained from a young woman who had recovered from COVID-19. The CDR3 runs from the conserved cysteine through the conserved F or W. The D gene is left open where the match is weak. Where a row states a size, it is once, few, many or the class of an expanded clone; other rows omit it.

clone_size: -
d_call: -
j_call: TRBJ1-2
v_call: TRBV5-6
cdr3_length: 12
cdr3_nt: TGTGCCAGCAGCTTCCCCTACTATGGCTACACCTTC
cdr3_aa: CASSFPYYGYTF

clone_size: -
d_call: TRBD1
j_call: TRBJ1-1
v_call: TRBV11-3
cdr3_length: 15
cdr3_nt: TGTGCCAGCAGCTTAGATGGGCAGGGGGACACTGAAGCTTTCTTT
cdr3_aa: CASSLDGQGDTEAFF

clone_size: -
d_call: TRBD2
j_call: TRBJ2-5
v_call: TRBV19
cdr3_length: 17
cdr3_nt: TGTGCCAGTAGTATAGCTGCTAGCGGGGGACTAAAAGAGACCCAGTACTTC
cdr3_aa: CASSIAASGGLKETQYF

clone_size: -
d_call: TRBD2
j_call: TRBJ2-1
v_call: TRBV10-2
cdr3_length: 15
cdr3_nt: TGCGCCAGCAGTGGGAGCGGGGGTTTCTACAATGAGCAGTTCTTC
cdr3_aa: CASSGSGGFYNEQFF

clone_size: -
d_call: TRBD1
j_call: TRBJ1-2
v_call: TRBV24-1
cdr3_length: 16
cdr3_nt: TGTGCCACCAGTGGCCTGGGGGACAGGGGGCCCATAGGCTACACCTTC
cdr3_aa: CATSGLGDRGPIGYTF

clone_size: -
d_call: -
j_call: TRBJ2-7
v_call: TRBV18
cdr3_length: 12
cdr3_nt: TGTGCCAGCTCGCCCAGGGACTACGAGCAGTACTTC
cdr3_aa: CASSPRDYEQYF

clone_size: -
d_call: -
j_call: TRBJ2-3
v_call: TRBV12-5
cdr3_length: 15
cdr3_nt: TGTGCTAGTGGTTTGGTGATAGGACTCAGGGATACGCAGTATTTT
cdr3_aa: CASGLVIGLRDTQYF

clone_size: -
d_call: TRBD2
j_call: TRBJ2-1
v_call: TRBV11-1
cdr3_length: 16
cdr3_nt: TGTGCCAGCAGCTTAGCGGGGGGGGTATTTTACAATGAGCAGTTCTTC
cdr3_aa: CASSLAGGVFYNEQFF

clone_size: -
d_call: TRBD1
j_call: TRBJ1-1
v_call: TRBV7-2
cdr3_length: 16
cdr3_nt: TGTGCCAGCAGCCCACAACCGGGACAGGTTTCCACTGAAGCTTTCTTT
cdr3_aa: CASSPQPGQVSTEAFF

clone_size: -
d_call: TRBD2
j_call: TRBJ2-7
v_call: TRBV18
cdr3_length: 14
cdr3_nt: TGTGCCAGCTCCGGGAGGGTAGACACCTACGAGCAGTACTTC
cdr3_aa: CASSGRVDTYEQYF

clone_size: once
d_call: TRBD1
j_call: TRBJ2-5
v_call: TRBV18
cdr3_length: 15
cdr3_nt: TGTGCCAGCTCACCACGGGACAGGGGACAAGAGACCCAGTACTTC
cdr3_aa: CASSPRDRGQETQYF

clone_size: -
d_call: TRBD2
j_call: TRBJ2-7
v_call: TRBV27
cdr3_length: 15
cdr3_nt: TGTGCCAGCAGTAAAATAGCGGGGGGCTTCTACGAGCAGTACTTC
cdr3_aa: CASSKIAGGFYEQYF

clone_size: -
d_call: -
j_call: TRBJ2-2
v_call: TRBV10-3
cdr3_length: 14
cdr3_nt: TGTGCCATCAGTGGGAGGGCGGGCACCGGGGAGCTGTTTTTT
cdr3_aa: CAISGRAGTGELFF

clone_size: -
d_call: -
j_call: TRBJ1-2
v_call: TRBV6-5
cdr3_length: 13
cdr3_nt: TGTGCCACCAACCAGGGCACGATCGATGGCTACACCTTC
cdr3_aa: CATNQGTIDGYTF

clone_size: -
d_call: -
j_call: TRBJ2-1
v_call: TRBV18
cdr3_length: 16
cdr3_nt: TGTGCCAGCTCACCGACATTTGGGGGGGCGCAGAATGAGCAGTTCTTC
cdr3_aa: CASSPTFGGAQNEQFF

clone_size: -
d_call: TRBD1
j_call: TRBJ2-7
v_call: TRBV3-1/TRBV3-2
cdr3_length: 14
cdr3_nt: TGTGCCAGCAGGCACCTCGACAGGGGCAACGAGCAGTACTTC
cdr3_aa: CASRHLDRGNEQYF

clone_size: -
d_call: -
j_call: TRBJ1-2
v_call: TRBV19
cdr3_length: 13
cdr3_nt: TGTGCCAGTAACAGGGTGTATGGAGATGGCTACACCTTC
cdr3_aa: CASNRVYGDGYTF

clone_size: once
d_call: TRBD1
j_call: TRBJ2-2
v_call: TRBV7-8
cdr3_length: 15
cdr3_nt: TGTGCCAGCAGCTTCAGGACAGGGGGCACCGGGGAGCTGTTTTTT
cdr3_aa: CASSFRTGGTGELFF

clone_size: -
d_call: TRBD1
j_call: TRBJ2-3
v_call: TRBV5-4
cdr3_length: 16
cdr3_nt: TGTGCCAGCAGCCCAGGGGACAGGGTCCGCACAGATACGCAGTATTTT
cdr3_aa: CASSPGDRVRTDTQYF

clone_size: -
d_call: -
j_call: TRBJ2-3
v_call: TRBV9
cdr3_length: 15
cdr3_nt: TGTGCCAGCAGCCGCTCCGGTATTAGCACAGATACGCAGTATTTT
cdr3_aa: CASSRSGISTDTQYF

clone_size: -
d_call: TRBD2
j_call: TRBJ2-4
v_call: TRBV10-2
cdr3_length: 18
cdr3_nt: TGCGCCAGCAGCGTTACTAGCGGGGGGCGCGGGGCCAAAAACATTCAGTACTTC
cdr3_aa: CASSVTSGGRGAKNIQYF

clone_size: once
d_call: TRBD1
j_call: TRBJ1-3
v_call: TRBV13
cdr3_length: 16
cdr3_nt: TGTGCCAGCAGCTTATGGGGACAGTCCTCTGGAAACACCATATATTTT
cdr3_aa: CASSLWGQSSGNTIYF

clone_size: -
d_call: TRBD1
j_call: TRBJ2-7
v_call: TRBV6-5
cdr3_length: 16
cdr3_nt: TGTGCCAGCAGTTACATCGGGACAGGGAGCACCTACGAGCAGTACTTC
cdr3_aa: CASSYIGTGSTYEQYF

clone_size: -
d_call: -
j_call: TRBJ1-2
v_call: TRBV19
cdr3_length: 12
cdr3_nt: TGTGCCAGTAGTGACCGACAGGTTCTACACACCTTC
cdr3_aa: CASSDRQVLHTF

clone_size: -
d_call: TRBD1
j_call: TRBJ2-7
v_call: TRBV9
cdr3_length: 15
cdr3_nt: TGTGCCAGCAGCGTAGGAAGGGACAGCACCTACGAGCAGTACTTC
cdr3_aa: CASSVGRDSTYEQYF

clone_size: once
d_call: -
j_call: TRBJ2-7
v_call: TRBV21-1
cdr3_length: 15
cdr3_nt: TGTGCCAGCAGCCCAACTACTGCCTCCATCTACGAGCAGTACTTC
cdr3_aa: CASSPTTASIYEQYF

clone_size: -
d_call: -
j_call: TRBJ2-5
v_call: TRBV15
cdr3_length: 13
cdr3_nt: TGTGCCACCAGCAGAGATTTGGGCCAGACCCAGTACTTC
cdr3_aa: CATSRDLGQTQYF

clone_size: once
d_call: -
j_call: TRBJ1-1
v_call: TRBV5-1
cdr3_length: 16
cdr3_nt: TGCGCCAGCAGCTCGGTCCTACAGGGACGGGCTGCTGAAGCTTTCTTT
cdr3_aa: CASSSVLQGRAAEAFF

clone_size: -
d_call: -
j_call: TRBJ1-3
v_call: TRBV9
cdr3_length: 17
cdr3_nt: TGTGCCAGCAGCGTAGCGGGTGGCAGAGCCGCTGGAAACACCATATATTTT
cdr3_aa: CASSVAGGRAAGNTIYF

clone_size: -
d_call: TRBD1
j_call: TRBJ2-7
v_call: TRBV5-5
cdr3_length: 14
cdr3_nt: TGTGCCAGCAGCCAAGGGACAGGATCCCGAGAGCAGTACTTC
cdr3_aa: CASSQGTGSREQYF

clone_size: -
d_call: -
j_call: TRBJ2-3
v_call: TRBV4-1
cdr3_length: 17
cdr3_nt: TGCGCCAGCAGCAGTATTTTGATTGGGCTTCTCACAGATACGCAGTATTTT
cdr3_aa: CASSSILIGLLTDTQYF

clone_size: few
d_call: TRBD2
j_call: TRBJ2-3
v_call: TRBV19
cdr3_length: 15
cdr3_nt: TGTGCCAGTAGTTCCGGGGGGGCGAGCACAGATACGCAGTATTTT
cdr3_aa: CASSSGGASTDTQYF

clone_size: -
d_call: TRBD1
j_call: TRBJ1-1
v_call: TRBV30
cdr3_length: 13
cdr3_nt: TGTGCCTGGAGTGTCCCGGGACAGGGCAAAGCTTTCTTT
cdr3_aa: CAWSVPGQGKAFF

clone_size: -
d_call: TRBD1
j_call: TRBJ2-7
v_call: TRBV18
cdr3_length: 13
cdr3_nt: TGTGCCAGCTCACCTGGACAGGGAAACGAGCAGTACTTC
cdr3_aa: CASSPGQGNEQYF

clone_size: -
d_call: TRBD2
j_call: TRBJ2-1
v_call: TRBV5-1
cdr3_length: 19
cdr3_nt: TGCGCCAGCAGCTTGGTCGGCGCGGGGGGGCCCCGCTCCTACAATGAGCAGTTCTTC
cdr3_aa: CASSLVGAGGPRSYNEQFF

clone_size: -
d_call: TRBD2
j_call: TRBJ2-3
v_call: TRBV5-1
cdr3_length: 17
cdr3_nt: TGCGCCAGCAGCTCGACTAGCGGGGCCGCTAGCACAGATACGCAGTATTTT
cdr3_aa: CASSSTSGAASTDTQYF

clone_size: -
d_call: TRBD1
j_call: TRBJ1-1
v_call: TRBV5-1
cdr3_length: 17
cdr3_nt: TGCGCCAGCAGCTTGTCCGGGACAGGGATATCATTAGCTGAAGCTTTCTTT
cdr3_aa: CASSLSGTGISLAEAFF

clone_size: -
d_call: -
j_call: TRBJ1-1
v_call: TRBV21-1
cdr3_length: 9
cdr3_nt: TGTGCCAGCACCCCCCGAGCTTTCTTT
cdr3_aa: CASTPRAFF

clone_size: once
d_call: -
j_call: TRBJ2-1
v_call: TRBV12-1
cdr3_length: 18
cdr3_nt: TGTGCCAGCAGCCTCCTCGGAGTGAGGGACAGGTCCGTTAATGAGCAGTTCTTC
cdr3_aa: CASSLLGVRDRSVNEQFF

clone_size: -
d_call: TRBD2
j_call: TRBJ2-5
v_call: TRBV6-5
cdr3_length: 14
cdr3_nt: TGTGCCAGCAGTAGAGCGGGGGGGCGGCAGACCCAGTACTTC
cdr3_aa: CASSRAGGRQTQYF

clone_size: -
d_call: -
j_call: TRBJ1-1
v_call: TRBV19
cdr3_length: 11
cdr3_nt: TGTGCCAGTAGGGGCCCCGGGGAGGCTTTCTTT
cdr3_aa: CASRGPGEAFF

clone_size: -
d_call: TRBD1
j_call: TRBJ1-4
v_call: TRBV6-4
cdr3_length: 18
cdr3_nt: TGTGCCAGCAGTACGGTTGGACAGGGCCACACAACTAATGAAAAACTGTTTTTT
cdr3_aa: CASSTVGQGHTTNEKLFF

clone_size: few
d_call: TRBD1
j_call: TRBJ1-2
v_call: TRBV27
cdr3_length: 13
cdr3_nt: TGTGCCAGCAGTTGGGACAGATCCTATGGCTACACCTTC
cdr3_aa: CASSWDRSYGYTF

clone_size: once
d_call: TRBD1
j_call: TRBJ2-2
v_call: TRBV5-4
cdr3_length: 16
cdr3_nt: TGTGCCAGCAGCGCCGACAGGGCCGAACACGGCGGGGAGCTGTTTTTT
cdr3_aa: CASSADRAEHGGELFF

clone_size: -
d_call: -
j_call: TRBJ1-2
v_call: TRBV2
cdr3_length: 15
cdr3_nt: TGTGCCAGCATCGGAACCGACAGGTCTAACTATGGCTACACCTTC
cdr3_aa: CASIGTDRSNYGYTF

clone_size: once
d_call: TRBD2
j_call: TRBJ2-1
v_call: TRBV11-2
cdr3_length: 19
cdr3_nt: TGTGCCAGCAGCCCCAGCCGGGGGAGCGGGGGGTTTTCCTACAATGAGCAGTTCTTC
cdr3_aa: CASSPSRGSGGFSYNEQFF

clone_size: -
d_call: TRBD1
j_call: TRBJ1-1
v_call: TRBV19
cdr3_length: 14
cdr3_nt: TGTGCCAGTAGTACGACAGGGAGGAACACTGAAGCTTTCTTT
cdr3_aa: CASSTTGRNTEAFF

clone_size: -
d_call: -
j_call: TRBJ1-4
v_call: TRBV5-1
cdr3_length: 13
cdr3_nt: TGCGCCAGCAGCCTCAAGGACAGTGAAAAACTGTTTTTT
cdr3_aa: CASSLKDSEKLFF

clone_size: -
d_call: TRBD2
j_call: TRBJ2-7
v_call: TRBV6-5
cdr3_length: 13
cdr3_nt: TGTGCCAGCAGAAAGACTAGCGGCTACGAGCAGTACTTC
cdr3_aa: CASRKTSGYEQYF

clone_size: -
d_call: -
j_call: TRBJ1-1
v_call: TRBV25-1
cdr3_length: 15
cdr3_nt: TGTGCCAGCAGTGAAGAAATTGGAGATCGGACTGAAGCTTTCTTT
cdr3_aa: CASSEEIGDRTEAFF

clone_size: -
d_call: TRBD1
j_call: TRBJ2-7
v_call: TRBV7-2
cdr3_length: 15
cdr3_nt: TGTGCCAGCAGCTCGTGGGGACAGGCAGCCTACGAGCAGTACTTC
cdr3_aa: CASSSWGQAAYEQYF

clone_size: -
d_call: -
j_call: TRBJ2-1
v_call: TRBV13
cdr3_length: 14
cdr3_nt: TGTGCCAGCAGCTTAAGCAGGGAATACAATGAGCAGTTCTTC
cdr3_aa: CASSLSREYNEQFF

clone_size: -
d_call: TRBD1
j_call: TRBJ1-2
v_call: TRBV28
cdr3_length: 14
cdr3_nt: TGTGCCAGCAGCCTACCCGGGACAGGGTATGGCTACACCTTC
cdr3_aa: CASSLPGTGYGYTF

clone_size: -
d_call: TRBD1
j_call: TRBJ2-4
v_call: TRBV29-1
cdr3_length: 14
cdr3_nt: TGCAGCGTGTTACAGGGGGCAACCAAAAACATTCAGTACTTC
cdr3_aa: CSVLQGATKNIQYF

clone_size: few
d_call: -
j_call: TRBJ1-2
v_call: TRBV9
cdr3_length: 13
cdr3_nt: TGTGCCAGCAGCGTTCAGGCTAACTATGGCTACACCTTC
cdr3_aa: CASSVQANYGYTF

clone_size: -
d_call: TRBD1
j_call: TRBJ1-2
v_call: TRBV18
cdr3_length: 14
cdr3_nt: TGTGCCAGCTCACCGGGACAGGACCACTATGGCTACACCTTC
cdr3_aa: CASSPGQDHYGYTF

clone_size: -
d_call: -
j_call: TRBJ2-7
v_call: TRBV12-1
cdr3_length: 15
cdr3_nt: TGTGCCAGCAGCTTTAAGGGAGGCCGCACCTACGAGCAGTACTTC
cdr3_aa: CASSFKGGRTYEQYF

clone_size: -
d_call: -
j_call: TRBJ2-5
v_call: TRBV5-1
cdr3_length: 13
cdr3_nt: TGCGCCAGCAGCTTGCTTAACCAAGAGACCCAGTACTTC
cdr3_aa: CASSLLNQETQYF

clone_size: -
d_call: -
j_call: TRBJ2-7
v_call: TRBV4-1
cdr3_length: 14
cdr3_nt: TGCGCCAGCAGCCAAGTGGCCGATTCCTACGAGCAGTACTTC
cdr3_aa: CASSQVADSYEQYF